The clone carrying this T cell receptor beta chain was picked up one time. The antigen remains undetermined. These data originate in a study of cytomegalovirus exposure and HLA in healthy donors. The germline gives CDR1 MDHEN, CDR2 SYDVKM. The CDR3 runs to 15 residues. With 5 bases clipped from V and 3 bases from J, the junction kept 9 bases outside the gene matches. Both 60 Vbeta primers and 13 Jbeta primers went into the PCR. TCRdb keeps only in-frame clones here, not all; method: immunoSEQ multiplex PCR. Among roughly 130,000 clones listed, roughly 70% were seen once. Study outcomes and limitations: A few CMV-associated chains were confirmed in vitro to be specific for CMV antigens. TCR beta V segments were, for the most part, productive about 87% or about 30% of the time in an earlier analysis.

The V call is TRBV28, the J call TRBJ2-7; TRBD1 aligns across 8 bases. The sequencing input was PBMCs. The TCR comes from a woman aged 35 to 49 in good health and CMV-seropositive. This CDR3 is CASSPRQGSNYEQYF. The CDR3 DNA reads TGTGCCAGCAGTCCGCGACAGGGGTCAAACTACGAGCAGTACTTC.